This T cell receptor beta chain stems from a study of siplizumab effects on memory and regulatory T cells. General study points: Naive T cells appeared more varied than memory cells and looked like key alloresponse contributors. Suppressive function of proliferating Tregs from siplizumab cultures was not confirmed.

This CDR3 has 18 amino acids. In the case of this clone: Its antigen is not known.

The table came from immunoSEQ multiplex PCR; TCRdb's copy has only in-frame clones and leaves some out. The sample has around 82,000 clones; roughly 93% are singletons. The sample taken for sequencing was CD8+ T cells sorted from blood. The chain is built from TRBV12-2 and TRBJ1-1; the tabulated D call, TRBD1, remains unverified against the DNA. TRBV12-2 is recorded as a pseudogene. The clonotype was recovered from a human donor in good health. The chain's CDR3 is CASRFYLLGTPLRTEAFF. The CDR3 coding sequence is TGTGCAAGTCGCTTTTACCTACTCGGGACACCCCTGAGGACTGAAGCTTTCTTT.